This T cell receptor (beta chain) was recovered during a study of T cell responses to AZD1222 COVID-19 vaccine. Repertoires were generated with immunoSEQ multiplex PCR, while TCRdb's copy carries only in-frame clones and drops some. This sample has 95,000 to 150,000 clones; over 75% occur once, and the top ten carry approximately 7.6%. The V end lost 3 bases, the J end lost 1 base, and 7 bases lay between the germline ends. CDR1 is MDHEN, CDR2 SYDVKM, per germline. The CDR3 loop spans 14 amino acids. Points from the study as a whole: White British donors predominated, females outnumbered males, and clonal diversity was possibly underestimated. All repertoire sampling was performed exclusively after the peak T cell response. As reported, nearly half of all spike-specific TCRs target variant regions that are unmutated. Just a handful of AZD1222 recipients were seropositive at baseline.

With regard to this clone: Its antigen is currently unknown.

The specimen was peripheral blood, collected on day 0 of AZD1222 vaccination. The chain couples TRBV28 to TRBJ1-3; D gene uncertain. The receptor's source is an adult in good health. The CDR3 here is CASSLLPSGNTIYF. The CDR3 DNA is TGTGCCAGCAGTTTGCTACCATCTGGAAACACCATATATTTT. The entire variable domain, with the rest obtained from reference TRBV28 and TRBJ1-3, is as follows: DVKVTQSSRYLVKRTGEKVFLECVQDMDHENMFWYRQDPGLGLRLIYFSYDVKMKEKGDIPEGYSVSREKKERFSLILESASTNQTSMYLCASSLLPSGNTIYFGEGSWLTVV.